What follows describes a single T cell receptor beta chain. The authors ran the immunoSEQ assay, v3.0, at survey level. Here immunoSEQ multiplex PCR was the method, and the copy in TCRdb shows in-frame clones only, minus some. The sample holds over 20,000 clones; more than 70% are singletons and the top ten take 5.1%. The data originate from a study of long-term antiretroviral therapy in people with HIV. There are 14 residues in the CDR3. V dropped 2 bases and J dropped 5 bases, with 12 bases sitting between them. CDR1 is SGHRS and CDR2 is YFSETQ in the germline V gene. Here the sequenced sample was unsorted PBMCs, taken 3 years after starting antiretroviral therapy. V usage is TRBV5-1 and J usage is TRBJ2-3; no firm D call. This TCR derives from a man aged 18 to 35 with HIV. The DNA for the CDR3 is TGCGCCAGCAGCTTTCGGGTGGTCGGAGATACGCAGTATTTT. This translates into CASSFRVVGDTQYF.